This TCR beta chain was identified in a study of molecular identifiers for immune sequencing clone quantification. TCRdb re-called the PCR reads with MiXCR, one entry per CDR3 protein. The table lists 550,000 to 750,000 distinct CDR3 sequences, approximately 20% of them singletons. A note on this clonotype: A read error may explain this, as a much larger clone is one base away.

Trimming took 5 bases from V and 4 from J, leaving 16 bases between them. This CDR3 region has 15 residues. The V gene's germline CDR1 is KGHDR and CDR2 SFDVKD. This receptor was identified in a human donor in good health. Some libraries in this study had Jurkat cell RNA spiked in. The material sequenced was naive CD8+ T cells from blood, with Jurkat cell RNA spiked in. This sample's subset: FACS-sorted CD8+CD4-CCR7+CD45RA+ naive T cells. This chain joins TRBV24-1 and TRBJ1-1; a weak D match, TRBD1 (6 bases). CDR3 loop: CATSAKGRGLTEAFF. CDR3 DNA: TGTGCCACCAGTGCCAAAGGACGGGGGCTCACTGAAGCTTTCTTT.